This record looks at one TCR beta chain sequence and its context. The antigen it recognizes is unknown. No base quality values were provided; no much bigger clone lies one nucleotide off. Library preparation was by the immunoSEQ multiplex PCR assay. The multiplex PCR relied on a mix of 60 forward primers for TCR Vbeta segments and 13 reverse primers for TCR Jbeta segments. A multiplex PCR assay on genomic DNA amplified the CDR3 region of rearranged TCR beta genes. On the Illumina HiSeq System, the amplified TCR beta libraries were sequenced as 87-base-pair reads. On the authors' methods: A later analysis tallied around 80 million unique TCR beta chains across the 660 or so repertoires, and roughly 11 million of those chains were shared by two or more donors. A nearest-neighbor algorithm error-corrected the raw reads and collapsed the reads into unique sequences, merging closely related sequences to remove PCR and sequencing errors. CDR3 sequences were aligned to IMGT reference sequences to assign V, D and J gene segments. Each retained sequence needed at least a six-nucleotide match to both a V gene segment and a J gene segment. Rearrangements were classified as productive when the CDR3 lacked stop codons and remained in frame with V and J, and all other rearrangements were classified as non-productive. Following IMGT convention, CDR3 was defined as the stretch from the second conserved V-encoded cysteine to the conserved J-encoded phenylalanine. In an earlier analysis of more than 550 of the donors, sequences lacking an unambiguous match to a single V gene segment were excluded. An earlier analysis of 587 of the donors called V segments functional above 56.7% productive rearrangements and segregating when the between-donor standard deviation exceeded 5%. A statistical classification framework was built to diagnose cytomegalovirus status from the catalog of TCR beta chain sequences. V and J gene assignment, in a later analysis, came from comparing TCR nucleotide sequences with IMGT/GENE-DB human TR gene sequences. In a later analysis, CDR3 sequences and most-parsimonious VDJ recombination scenarios were assigned using the TCRdist pipeline. In a later analysis, each TCR beta chain was defined by its CDR3 amino acid sequence together with its V-gene family, and reads lacking a unique V-gene family were excluded. A later analysis removed 450 to 600 highly shared, low-generation-probability nucleotide sequences to deal with suspected cross-contamination and a sequencing artifact. For each public chain, a later analysis derived a clonal expansion index from normalized ranks of inferred template counts within each repertoire. In a later analysis, generation probabilities were computed using a VDJ recombination model fitted to out-of-frame rearrangements, and the results were checked against IGoR. A later analysis scored TCR-TCR, TCR-HLA and TCR-CMV co-occurrence with hypergeometric tests, applying a repertoire-size bias correction to TCR pairs. In a later analysis, false discovery rates were estimated by permuting HLA or CMV assignments 20 times. In a later analysis, co-occurring TCRs were grouped using DBSCAN, and TCRdist sequence similarity was added for clustering within HLA-allele-positive subsets. For co-occurrence clustering, repertoires with fewer than 30,000 or more than 120,000 public chains were excluded, along with five repertoires with anomalous nucleotide sharing. TCRdb took over this immuneACCESS table, retaining in-frame rearrangements with V and J assigned. Such tables are incomplete; in checked studies, under half of the missing clones stem from an unresolved V gene, and the remainder is unexplained. That table supplies the V and J calls and clone size; D and trimming were determined from the DNA. This sample comprises approximately 100,000 clones, around two thirds of them detected only once. The ten largest clones capture 3.5% to 4% of the sample.

The sample originates from a study of cytomegalovirus exposure and HLA in healthy donors (dated by TCRdb to 2016 to 2017). Looking at the study overall: An earlier analysis of some 500 of the donors reported about 290 Gb of sequence data and 117 million unique TCR beta sequences from about 179 million T cells. The aim of the study was to test whether cataloging public T cell receptors could identify signatures of past pathogen exposure. Rather than drawing on any new phenotypic data, the later analysis identified candidate immune exposures from TCR beta sequences and the way those sequences occurred across donors. Donor age, sex, ethnicity and CMV serostatus were compiled alongside the repertoire data. Genome-wide SNP genotypes for about three fifths of the roughly 700 donors were used in a later genetic analysis, which treated that subset as a discovery cohort. Of the roughly 420 genotyped donors, 70% to 90% were placed in the genetic ancestry cluster associated with self-reported Caucasian donors. HLA typing included class I and class II loci at four-digit resolution. In a later analysis, previously published TCR beta repertoires from 550 to 700 donors were re-analyzed and high-resolution HLA genotyping was added so that TCR occurrence patterns could be studied. Typing coverage varied by locus: roughly 620-640 donors for A, B, C, DRB1 and DQB1; approximately 500 for DQA1; about 600 for DPA1; 450 to 480 for DPB1. To predict cytomegalovirus infection status, the study combined high-throughput TCR immunosequencing, statistical association of individual TCRs with disease status, and machine learning. Besides the first cohort of 666 subjects, a separate validation cohort made up of some 110 different subjects was used. About 5 DR-DQ haplotypes were handled as single units for association and clustering, since linkage in the cohort was strong. Among a few hundred genotyped donors of the cohort, an average of approximately 250,000 unique TCR beta nucleotide sequences were sequenced per donor, about a sixth of them non-productive. The T cell repertoires of around 730 subjects were profiled by immunosequencing and related to cytomegalovirus serostatus. In an earlier analysis of about 590 of the donors, high-throughput TCR beta sequencing was used to judge whether each TCR beta V gene segment behaved as functional or pseudogenic. Every repertoire in the discovery cohort had been generated on one and the same sequencing platform. An early release that covered some 640 HLA-typed donors contained about 300 gigabases of sequencing data and 85 million to 100 million unique TCR sequences.

In total, approximately 700 healthy bone marrow donors made up the cohort. All cohort members were sampled while nominally healthy, although unrecorded immune exposures were likely present. The donor was CMV seropositive and belonged to the group of 250 to 300 seropositive cohort members. A peripheral blood sample was collected from each donor, and TCR beta sequencing was performed on peripheral blood mononuclear cells. Genomic DNA extraction from the blood cell samples was performed with the Qiagen DNeasy Blood Extraction Kit. Study-wide findings and limitations: Compared with equally common non-associated chains, HLA-associated TCR beta chains in a later analysis were more clonally expanded and had lower generation probabilities. According to a later genetic analysis, donors in an Asian-associated ancestry cluster had fewer N-insertions in productive TCRs than the approximately 700-donor mean. In the study, around 160 TCR beta chains were listed as associated with cytomegalovirus. Some IMGT-functional V segments, including TRBV6-2 and TRBV6-3, could not be distinguished by the 87-base-pair reads and were therefore excluded. A later genetic analysis associated a missense DCLRE1C variant with V-gene and J-gene trimming of TCR beta chains, and an independent cohort replicated the association. A cluster of highly shared sequence variants was judged likely to represent a technical artifact of the sequencing pipeline. The classifier was reported to diagnose cytomegalovirus status with high specificity and sensitivity in both the original cohort and the validation cohort. In an earlier analysis of around 600 of the donors, most TCR beta V segments were observed in productive rearrangements about 87% or about 30% of the time, broadly matching IMGT annotations. The presence/absence analyses assumed that sequencing depth was roughly uniform across donors, and that assumption may not be true. A later analysis found that TCR association rates varied across HLA loci, with DRB1 alleles showing the most associated TCRs and HLA-C alleles the fewest. A further reported finding was that TCR beta sequences accurately predicted the HLA-A and HLA-B alleles for most subjects in the first cohort. A later analysis reported that several top co-occurrence clusters appeared linked to parvovirus B19, influenza, CMV and Epstein-Barr virus. This cohort had only TCR beta chains sequenced, and the lack of alpha or paired-chain data limited which features could be detected. Strong co-occurrence of HLA alleles, especially DR and DQ, made assigning TCR associations to individual alleles difficult. CMV serostatus was the only immune exposure information available for the cohort. Linkage disequilibrium might explain the correlated functional status among segregating V segments, but an unknown experimental factor could not be ruled out. Three of the identified cytomegalovirus-associated TCR beta chains were confirmed in vitro to be specific for cytomegalovirus antigens. A later analysis found that most CMV-associated TCR beta chains appeared HLA-restricted, with HLA associations seemingly driven largely by CMV exposure. The earlier analysis of 450 to 700 of the donors excluded around 17 rarely observed V segments, including chromosome 9 orphons, because counts were too low. HLA typing was unavailable for some donors at each locus, so association tests used only the typed subset. Across donors, most TCR sequences were observed very rarely, whereas some public TCRs were present in many individuals. According to the authors, the approach could potentially be generalized to other disease states and immunological phenotypes. At a false discovery rate of 0.05, a later analysis linked 15,000 to 20,000 TCR beta sequences to specific HLA alleles.

Including cysteine and phenylalanine, the CDR3 has 15 amino acids. The entry retains the CDR3 DNA only, 45 bases that are in frame from base 1. CDR1 and CDR2, per the germline V gene, are MGHRA and YSYEKL. V loses 5 bases at its end and J loses 4 bases; junction bases beyond the gene matches: 4. Here the chain combines TRBV4-1 and TRBJ2-2; 10 junctional bases match TRBD1. Input material: PBMCs. This TCR was recovered from a man younger than 40 in good health and CMV-seropositive. The nucleotide sequence reads TGCGCCAGCAGCAGTGGGACAGGGGTCACCGGGGAGCTGTTTTTT. Translated, this is CASSSGTGVTGELFF.